Included here is one T cell receptor beta chain sequence, with context. The data are from a study of neurological immune-mediated disorders. MiXCR, run by TCRdb on the 5' RACE reads, gives a single entry per CDR3 protein. The data hold approximately 40,000 distinct CDR3 sequences, with more than 9.5% observed a single time. Per germline, CDR1 MNHNS and CDR2 SASEGT. V was cut by 2 bases and J by 7 bases, with 18 bases left in between. This CDR3 has 16 residues. Sequencing input: PBMCs. The rearrangement joins TRBV6-1 to TRBJ2-1; D perhaps matches TRBD2 (5 bases). This TCR was recovered from a female donor in good health. The CDR3 nucleotides are TGTGCCAGCAGTGAACGTACTAGAGGGTCAGCAAATGAGCAGTTCTTC. It is translated as CASSERTRGSANEQFF.